The entry that follows covers one TCR beta chain sequence. Its cognate antigen is unknown. This sample stems from a study of cytomegalovirus exposure and HLA in healthy donors. Study-level results: In a later analysis, HLA-C alleles had the fewest associated TCRs, DRB1 alleles the most.

13 Jbeta primers and 60 Vbeta primers were used for the PCR. Libraries were prepared by immunoSEQ multiplex PCR; TCRdb keeps only in-frame clonotypes and omits some of them. Among tens of thousands of clones listed, around 66% were seen once. Germline CDR1 SGHRS, CDR2 YFSETQ. V was trimmed by 2 bases and J by 6 bases, leaving 13 bases between them. CDR3 size: 14 residues. This clonotype originated in a man aged 25 to 45 in good health and CMV-seronegative. Sample: PBMCs. The genes are TRBV5-1 and TRBJ2-3; a weak D match, TRBD1 (5 bases). This chain's CDR3 is CASSLQVHGDTQYF. As DNA, the CDR3 is TGCGCCAGCAGCTTACAGGTTCACGGGGATACGCAGTATTTT.